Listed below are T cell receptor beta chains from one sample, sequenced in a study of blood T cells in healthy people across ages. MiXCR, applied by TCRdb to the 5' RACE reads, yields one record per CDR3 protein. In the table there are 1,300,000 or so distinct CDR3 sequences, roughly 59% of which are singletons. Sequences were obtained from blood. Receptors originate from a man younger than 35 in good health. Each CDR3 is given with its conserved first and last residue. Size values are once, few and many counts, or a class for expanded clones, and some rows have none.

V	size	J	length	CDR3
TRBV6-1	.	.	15	CASTRPGVTYNEQYF
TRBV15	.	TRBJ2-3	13	CATSRVPTDTQYF
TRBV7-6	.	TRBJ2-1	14	CASSLVRDLNEQFF
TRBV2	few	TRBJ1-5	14	CASSEFGWNQPQHF
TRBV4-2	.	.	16	CASSLTSGGASETQYF
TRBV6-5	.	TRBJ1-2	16	CASSYRTGRANYGYTF
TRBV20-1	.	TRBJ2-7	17	CSARDLALAGFSYEQYF
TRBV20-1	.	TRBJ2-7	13	CSASTGTQGEQYF
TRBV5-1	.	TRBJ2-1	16	CASSLDVRGRLYEQFF
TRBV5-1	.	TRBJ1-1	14	CASSSPNDNTEAFF
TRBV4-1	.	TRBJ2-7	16	CASSHMAGQGEYEQYF
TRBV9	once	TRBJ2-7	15	CASSRLAVLSYEQYF
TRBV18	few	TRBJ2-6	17	CASSSRDRGAGANVLTF
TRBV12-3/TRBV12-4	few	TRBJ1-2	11	CASSFGLGYTF
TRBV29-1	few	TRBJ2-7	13	CSVRKREGHEQYF
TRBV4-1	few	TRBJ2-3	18	CASSQPLLGQGAGDTQYF
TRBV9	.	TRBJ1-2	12	CASDDGLDGYTF
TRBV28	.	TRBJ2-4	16	CASSLGTVLAKNIQYF
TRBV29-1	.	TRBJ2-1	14	CSVFSGVKYNEQFF
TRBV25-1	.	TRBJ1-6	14	CASSDYRTGTPLHF
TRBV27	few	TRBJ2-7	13	CASSRSGSNEQYF
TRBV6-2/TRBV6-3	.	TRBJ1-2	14	CASSYRGKVYGYTF
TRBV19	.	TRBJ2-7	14	CASSMGTGINEQYF